The 32 T cell receptor beta chains below all came from one sample that was sequenced in a study of PD-L1 blockade in urothelial cancer. Method: immunoSEQ multiplex PCR; TCRdb's copy keeps in-frame clones and lacks some. The sample has roughly 51,000 clones; about 86% are singletons. Time point: pretreatment peripheral blood. Specimen: PBMCs, collected around atezolizumab (anti-PD-L1) treatment. The receptors originated from a man in his 60s with urothelial cancer.

The J gene is TRBJ2-7, the V gene TRBV19; 8 nucleotides align to TRBD1. Germline lookup yields CDR1 LNHDA and CDR2 SQIVND (reference sequence). V was clipped by 7 bases and J by 7 bases; unmatched bases: 6. The CDR3 spans 12 residues. The CDR3 sequence: CASTRQGREQYF. The CDR3 DNA follows: TGTGCCAGTACTAGACAGGGGCGGGAGCAGTACTTC.

The V gene is TRBV30, the J gene TRBJ1-5; 7 positions match TRBD1. V was pared by 5 bases and J by 1 base, with 11 bases of the junction left unmatched. This CDR3 is built from 16 residues. Germline CDR1 and CDR2: GTSNPN and SVGIG (reference sequence). CDR3 nucleotide sequence: TGTGCCTGGTCACAATCCAGGGGGAGAAGCAATCAGCCCCAGCATTTT. Protein: CAWSQSRGRSNQPQHF. The full variable domain, its missing parts supplied by reference TRBV30 and TRBJ1-5, is SQTIHQWPATLVQPVGSPLSLECTVEGTSNPNLYWYRQAAGRGLQLLFYSVGIGQISSEVPQNLSASRPQDRQFILSSKKLLLSDSGFYLCAWSQSRGRSNQPQHFGDGTRLSIL.

V gene TRBV27 combines with J gene TRBJ2-7; D is possibly TRBD2 (5 bases). CDR3 size: 18 residues. Germline CDR1 is MNHEY and CDR2 is SMNVEV (reference sequence). Trimming stripped 5 bases from V and 0 bases from J, with 23 bases between. The chain's CDR3 is CASSPSPIGWENSYEQYF. The CDR3 region has the DNA TGTGCCAGCAGTCCCTCCCCCATCGGGTGGGAGAACTCCTACGAGCAGTACTTC.

The chain employs TRBV6-6 and TRBJ2-3; D is unresolved. This CDR3 has 13 amino acids. The V gene's germline CDR1 is MNHNY and CDR2 SVGAGI (reference sequence). V shed 4 bases and J shed 3 bases, with 8 bases lying between them. CDR3 protein: CASSSRGTDTQYF. The CDR3 region has the DNA TGTGCCAGCAGTTCCCGAGGAACAGATACGCAGTATTTT.

The chain combines TRBV9 with TRBJ1-6; tentative D call: TRBD1 (6 bases). Per germline, CDR1 SGDLS and CDR2 YYNGEE. This CDR3 is 15 amino acids long. V dropped 4 bases and J dropped 5 bases, with 13 bases sitting between them. CDR3 bases: TGTGCCAGCAGCACCCAAACAGGGAATAATTCACCCCTCCACTTT. The encoded protein is CASSTQTGNNSPLHF.

The genes are TRBV7-6 and TRBJ2-3; possible D gene TRBD1, 5 bases. Germline values: CDR1 SGHVS, CDR2 FNYEAQ. With 2 bases removed from V and 6 bases from J, the gap between germline ends came to 6 bases. This CDR3 spans 12 amino acids. DNA for the CDR3: TGTGCCAGCAGCTTAAAGGGGGATACGCAGTATTTT. This codes for CASSLKGDTQYF.

The V and J genes are TRBV30 and TRBJ2-5, with a possible D match to TRBD2 (5 bases). Trimming cost V 1 base and J 8 bases, with 14 bases left between them. The germline V gene has CDR1 GTSNPN and CDR2 SVGIG (reference sequence). The CDR3 is 13 residues long. The CDR3 coding sequence is TGTGCCTGGAGTGGAGGGAATCAAGCCACCCAGTACTTC. This sequence encodes CAWSGGNQATQYF.

This rearrangement joins TRBV9 to TRBJ1-3; 7 bases map to TRBD1. Germline CDR1 and CDR2: SGDLS and YYNGEE. There are 15 residues in the CDR3. The trim removed 3 bases at V and 2 bases at J, leaving 5 bases unmatched. Written as DNA, the CDR3 is TGTGCCAGCAGCGACACAGGGGAGACTGGAAACACCATATATTTT. Encoded protein: CASSDTGETGNTIYF.

The rearrangement uses TRBV7-9 and TRBJ2-1; 7 bases are shared with TRBD2. This CDR3 comprises 14 residues. V shed 5 bases, J shed 7 bases, and the junction held 8 bases outside the gene matches. Germline V lookup: CDR1 SEHNR, CDR2 FQNEAQ (reference sequence). The CDR3 here is CASSQGQGGNEQFF. CDR3 DNA: TGTGCCAGCAGCCAAGGCCAGGGAGGGAATGAGCAGTTCTTC. Full variable domain (remainder filled in from reference TRBV7-9 and TRBJ2-1): DTGVSQNPRHKITKRGQNVTFRCDPISEHNRLYWYRQTLGQGPEFLTYFQNEAQLEKSRLLSDRFSAERPKGSFSTLEIQRTEQGDSAMYLCASSQGQGGNEQFFGPGTRLTVL.

The genes are TRBV6-1 and TRBJ2-7; 7 bases map to TRBD1. Germline CDR1 and CDR2: MNHNS and SASEGT. The CDR3 extends over 15 amino acids. Germline trimming cut 1 base from V and 0 bases from J; bases unmatched to any gene: 3. As DNA, the CDR3 is TGTGCCAGCAGTGAAGTGGGGGACAGCTCCTACGAGCAGTACTTC. Translation gives CASSEVGDSSYEQYF.

This clone was observed a single time. The chain links TRBV5-1 to TRBJ1-2; 8 bases map to TRBD1. Germline assignment: CDR1 SGHRS and CDR2 YFSETQ. CDR3 length equals 14 residues. J was trimmed by 7 bases and V by 0 bases; bases with no gene match: 5. This chain's CDR3 is CASSLAQGAGGYTF. The CDR3 nucleotides are TGCGCCAGCAGCTTGGCTCAGGGGGCCGGTGGCTACACCTTC. Based on the CDR3 plus reference TRBV5-1 and TRBJ1-2, the full variable domain is KAGVTQTPRYLIKTRGQQVTLSCSPISGHRSVSWYQQTPGQGLQFLFEYFSETQRNKGNFPGRFSGRQFSNSRSEMNVSTLELGDSALYLCASSLAQGAGGYTFGSGTRLTVV.

CDR3 sequence: CASSESSVGEQFF. The CDR3 bases are TGTGCCAGCAGTGAGTCTAGCGTGGGTGAGCAGTTCTTC. The V call is TRBV6-4, the J call TRBJ2-1; D might be TRBD2 (6 bases). Germline loops: CDR1 MRHNA, CDR2 SNTAGT. V was trimmed by 3 bases and J by 9 bases, leaving 12 bases between them. This CDR3 spans 13 amino acids.

This chain uses TRBV5-1 with TRBJ2-1; 9 bases are shared with TRBD2. This CDR3 is 14 amino acids long. Germline V gene sequence: CDR1 SGHRS, CDR2 YFSETQ. V lost 3 bases and J lost 10; bases outside the gene matches: 8. The CDR3 DNA reads TGCGCCAGCAGCTCGGCTAGCGGGACACGAGAGCAGTTCTTC. Amino acids: CASSSASGTREQFF. The whole variable domain, filled in from reference TRBV5-1 and TRBJ2-1, reads KAGVTQTPRYLIKTRGQQVTLSCSPISGHRSVSWYQQTPGQGLQFLFEYFSETQRNKGNFPGRFSGRQFSNSRSEMNVSTLELGDSALYLCASSSASGTREQFFGPGTRLTVL.

This clone appeared once. The rearrangement links TRBV5-4 to TRBJ2-1; 10 nucleotides agree with TRBD2. V lost 1 base to trimming and J lost 10 bases; unmatched junction nucleotides: 14. Germline V lookup: CDR1 SGHNT, CDR2 YYREEE (reference sequence). The CDR3 consists of 17 residues. The DNA of the CDR3 is TGTGCCAGCAGCTTGATCGGATGGTCTAGCGGGAGTCAGGAGCAGTTCTTC. Translated, it gives CASSLIGWSSGSQEQFF.

The chain joins TRBV13 to TRBJ1-5, with 7 bases fitting TRBD1. The germline V gene encodes CDR1 PRHDT and CDR2 FYEKMQ (reference sequence). V was pared by 3 bases and J by 2 bases, with 1 base of the junction left unmatched. This CDR3 is built from 14 residues. DNA for the CDR3: TGTGCCAGCAGCTTCGGACAGGGCAATCAGCCCCAGCATTTT. Translated, it gives CASSFGQGNQPQHF.

The chain joins TRBV14 to TRBJ2-7; D is uncertain. The V end was cut by 4 bases, the J end by 0 bases, with 10 bases between. From germline, CDR1 is SGHDN and CDR2 FVKESK. This CDR3 spans 14 amino acids. The CDR3 DNA is TGTGCCAGCAGCCCGACCCCAGGCTCCTACGAGCAGTACTTC. Its translation: CASSPTPGSYEQYF. The full variable domain, rest sourced from reference TRBV14 and TRBJ2-7, is EAGVTQFPSHSVIEKGQTVTLRCDPISGHDNLYWYRRVMGKEIKFLLHFVKESKQDESGMPNNRFLAERTGGTYSTLKVQPAELEDSGVYFCASSPTPGSYEQYFGPGTRLTVT.

This clone came up once. CDR3 loop: CASSRLTTGREKLFF. For the CDR3, the DNA is TGCGCCAGCAGCCGATTAACGACAGGGAGAGAAAAACTGTTTTTT. This chain uses TRBV4-1 with TRBJ1-4; 7 bases map to TRBD1. J was trimmed by 8 bases and V by 4 bases; bases with no gene match: 10. CDR3 size: 15 residues. Germline assignment: CDR1 MGHRA and CDR2 YSYEKL.

The rearrangement joins TRBV2 to TRBJ2-7; TRBD2 matches at 11 bases. Germline-derived CDR1 and CDR2 are SNHLY and FYNNEI. V shed 4 bases and J 4 bases; nucleotides not matched to a gene: 3. This CDR3 has 14 amino acids. CDR3 in amino acids: CASSALAGGYEQYF. The CDR3, as DNA: TGTGCCAGCAGTGCTCTAGCGGGGGGTTACGAGCAGTACTTC.

This chain joins TRBV7-6 and TRBJ2-7, with D tentatively TRBD1 (5 bases). The CDR3 has 15 amino acids. V lost 6 bases and J lost 2, with 17 bases in between. Germline CDR1 SGHVS, CDR2 FNYEAQ. In nucleotides, the CDR3 is TGTGCCAGCAGGTCAACCTCAGGGCCGCCCTACGAGCAGTACTTC. Amino acid sequence: CASRSTSGPPYEQYF.

The CDR3 bases are TGTGCCAGCAGCTTAACAGGGTTTAACTATGGCTACACCTTC. Amino acids: CASSLTGFNYGYTF. This rearrangement joins TRBV5-6 to TRBJ1-2, with a possible D match to TRBD1 (6 bases). This CDR3 has 14 residues. With 2 bases removed from V and 1 base from J, the gap between germline ends came to 9 bases. Germline lookup yields CDR1 SGHDT and CDR2 YYEEEE. The full variable domain, completed using reference TRBV5-6 and TRBJ1-2, is DAGVTQSPTHLIKTRGQQVTLRCSPKSGHDTVSWYQQALGQGPQFIFQYYEEEERQRGNFPDRFSGHQFPNYSSELNVNALLLGDSALYLCASSLTGFNYGYTFGSGTRLTVV.

The gene calls are TRBV30 and TRBJ1-3; D might be TRBD1 (5 bases). Germline values: CDR1 GTSNPN, CDR2 SVGIG (reference sequence). V was trimmed by 4 bases and J by 0 bases, leaving 13 bases between them. CDR3 length: 15 amino acids. DNA of the CDR3: TGTGCCTGGACCTTTGGGGCAGGCTCTGGAAACACCATATATTTT. It yields the protein CAWTFGAGSGNTIYF. Using reference TRBV30 and TRBJ1-3 for the parts outside the CDR3, the full variable domain is SQTIHQWPATLVQPVGSPLSLECTVEGTSNPNLYWYRQAAGRGLQLLFYSVGIGQISSEVPQNLSASRPQDRQFILSSKKLLLSDSGFYLCAWTFGAGSGNTIYFGEGSWLTVV.

This clone has just a few counts. The chain employs TRBV5-4 and TRBJ2-7; 7 nucleotides line up with TRBD2. The germline V gene encodes CDR1 SGHNT and CDR2 YYREEE (reference sequence). The CDR3 totals 16 residues. With V trimmed by 0 bases and J by 7 bases, 13 bases remained unmatched. This chain's CDR3 is CASSLDPGLSGGEQYF. In DNA, the CDR3 is TGTGCCAGCAGCTTGGATCCGGGACTATCGGGCGGAGAGCAGTACTTC. Full variable domain (outside the CDR3, taken from reference TRBV5-4 and TRBJ2-7): ETGVTQSPTHLIKTRGQQVTLRCSSQSGHNTVSWYQQALGQGPQFIFQYYREEENGRGNFPPRFSGLQFPNYSSELNVNALELDDSALYLCASSLDPGLSGGEQYFGPGTRLTVT.

The V call is TRBV11-2, the J call TRBJ1-1, with 9 bases aligning to TRBD1. The V segment lost 2 bases and the J segment 4 bases; nucleotides outside the gene matches: 8. The CDR3 sequence is 16 residues long. Germline V lookup: CDR1 SGHAT, CDR2 FQNNGV. CDR3 bases: TGTGCCAGCAGCTTACAACAGGGGGCGCTTAGCACTGAAGCTTTCTTT. Its protein product is CASSLQQGALSTEAFF.

V gene TRBV6-4 combines with J gene TRBJ2-3, with TRBD2 matching over 9 bases. The V gene end was trimmed by 4 bases and the J gene end by 0 bases; junction bases not matched to a gene: 5. Germline V gene data show CDR1 as MRHNA and CDR2 as SNTAGT. The CDR3 consists of 16 residues. In DNA form, the CDR3 reads TGTGCCAGCAGTGTTCTTAGCGGGGGTAGCACAGATACGCAGTATTTT. It yields the protein CASSVLSGGSTDTQYF.

V and J are TRBV25-1 and TRBJ2-7; D uncertain. Between the trimmed V and J ends, which lost 6 bases and 7 bases, there was a span of 13 bases. The CDR3 length is 12 residues. Germline-derived CDR1 and CDR2 are MGHDK and SYGVNS. CDR3 sequence: CASSRVTQEQYF. In DNA, the CDR3 is TGTGCCAGCAGCCGGGTGACGCAAGAGCAGTACTTC.

The rearrangement joins TRBV9 to TRBJ1-4, with 7 bases fitting TRBD1. Trimming removed 4 bases from V and 4 bases from J; junction bases left unmatched: 10. CDR3 length: 16 residues. The germline V gene has CDR1 SGDLS and CDR2 YYNGEE. The CDR3 loop is CASSSRQGGFNEKLFF. The CDR3 region has the DNA TGTGCCAGCAGCTCCCGACAGGGTGGGTTTAATGAAAAACTGTTTTTT.

This clone was counted once. This chain uses TRBV29-1 with TRBJ2-2; the D is unclear. Trimming cost V 0 bases and J 2 bases, with 7 bases left between them. The germline V gene encodes CDR1 SQVTM and CDR2 ANQGSEA. The CDR3 runs to 14 residues. DNA of the CDR3: TGCAGCGTTGAAGATCCCAGAAACACCGGGGAGCTGTTTTTT. As protein: CSVEDPRNTGELFF.

This clone has only a few counts. This chain uses TRBV5-1 with TRBJ1-2; no clear D. The CDR3 totals 14 residues. From germline, CDR1 is SGHRS and CDR2 YFSETQ. Trimming removed 1 base from V and 3 bases from J, with 10 bases in between. CDR3 sequence (DNA): TGCGCCAGCAGCTTGAGTTCTACAGACTATGGCTACACCTTC. This gives the protein CASSLSSTDYGYTF.

V usage is TRBV5-4 and J usage is TRBJ2-7, with D perhaps matching TRBD1 (7 bases). CDR3 length: 13 amino acids. Trimming pared 4 bases from V and 3 bases from J, leaving 11 bases between. The germline CDR1 and CDR2 sequences are SGHNT and YYREEE (reference sequence). The CDR3 sequence: CASSAGQLYEQYF. CDR3 DNA sequence: TGTGCCAGCAGCGCGGGACAGCTCTACGAGCAGTACTTC.

The chain combines TRBV6-5 with TRBJ2-3, with a possible D match to TRBD2 (6 bases). Germline CDR1 reads MNHEY; CDR2 reads SVGAGI. This CDR3 has 14 residues. V was pared by 6 bases and J by 2 bases, with 12 bases between. The CDR3 coding sequence is TGTGCCAGCAGCCGGGACTTGCCCACAGATACGCAGTATTTT. Amino acids: CASSRDLPTDTQYF.

The chain has TRBV7-2 and TRBJ1-4; a possible D gene is TRBD1 (5 bases). The CDR3 has 15 residues. Trimming left V 1 base short and J 7 bases short, with 13 bases between. CDR1 SGHTA and CDR2 FQGNSA come from the germline V gene. Here the CDR3 reads CASSLERGVAEKLFF. In DNA, the CDR3 is TGTGCCAGCAGCTTAGAGCGGGGGGTCGCTGAAAAACTGTTTTTT. Supplemented by reference TRBV7-2 and TRBJ1-4, the full variable domain reads GAGVSQSPSNKVTEKGKDVELRCDPISGHTALYWYRQSLGQGLEFLIYFQGNSAPDKSGLPSDRFSAERTGGSVSTLTIQRTQQEDSAVYLCASSLERGVAEKLFFGSGTQLSVL.

The chain is built from TRBV6-5 and TRBJ2-5, with 7 positions matching TRBD1. Per the germline V gene, CDR1 is MNHEY and CDR2 is SVGAGI. The CDR3 runs to 15 residues. The trim removed 4 bases at V and 5 bases at J, leaving 10 bases unmatched. The CDR3: CASSFLTGVQETQYF. DNA of the CDR3: TGTGCCAGCAGTTTCCTCACAGGGGTTCAGGAGACCCAGTACTTC.